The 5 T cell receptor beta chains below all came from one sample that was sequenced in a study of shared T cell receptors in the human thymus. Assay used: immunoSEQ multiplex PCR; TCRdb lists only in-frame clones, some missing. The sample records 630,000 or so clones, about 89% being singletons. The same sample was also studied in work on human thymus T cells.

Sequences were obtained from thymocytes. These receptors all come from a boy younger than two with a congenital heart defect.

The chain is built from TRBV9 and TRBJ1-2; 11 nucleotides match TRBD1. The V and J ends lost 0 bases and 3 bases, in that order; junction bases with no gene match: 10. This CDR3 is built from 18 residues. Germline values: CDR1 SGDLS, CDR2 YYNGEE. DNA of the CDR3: TGTGCCAGCAGCGTAGGTGTTCGGGGGACAGGGGGTCACTATGGCTACACCTTC. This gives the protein CASSVGVRGTGGHYGYTF.

In DNA, the CDR3 is TGCGCCAGCAGCCAAGAGGAGGGTGGGAGCGGGAGAGAGCAGTACTTC. It is translated as CASSQEEGGSGREQYF. The chain combines TRBV4-1 with TRBJ2-7, with 8 bases aligning to TRBD2. Germline CDR1 MGHRA, CDR2 YSYEKL. V trimming: 0 bases; J trimming: 7 bases; junction bases outside the gene matches: 11. This CDR3 has 16 residues.

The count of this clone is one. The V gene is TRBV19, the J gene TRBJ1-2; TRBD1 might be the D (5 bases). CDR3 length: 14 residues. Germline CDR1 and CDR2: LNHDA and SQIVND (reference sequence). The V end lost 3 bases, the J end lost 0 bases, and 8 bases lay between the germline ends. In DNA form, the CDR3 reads TGTGCCAGTAGTATTTCAGGGACTAACTATGGCTACACCTTC. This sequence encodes CASSISGTNYGYTF.

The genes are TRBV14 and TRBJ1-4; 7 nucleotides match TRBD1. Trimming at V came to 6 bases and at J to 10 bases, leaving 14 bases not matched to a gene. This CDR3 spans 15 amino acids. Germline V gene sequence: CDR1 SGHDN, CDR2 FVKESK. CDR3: CASSLGQAAGGKLFF. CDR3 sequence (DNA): TGTGCCAGCAGTTTAGGACAGGCCGCGGGGGGAAAACTGTTTTTT.

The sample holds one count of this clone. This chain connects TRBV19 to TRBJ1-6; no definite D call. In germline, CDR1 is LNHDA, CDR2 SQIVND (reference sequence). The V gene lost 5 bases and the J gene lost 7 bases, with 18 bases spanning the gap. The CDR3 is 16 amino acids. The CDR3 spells CASSQTSQVENSPLHF. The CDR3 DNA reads TGTGCCAGTAGTCAAACAAGCCAGGTCGAGAATTCACCCCTCCACTTT.